One and the same sample provided the 23 T cell receptor beta chains below, sequenced in a study of T cells in Graves' hyperthyroidism and ophthalmopathy. Amplified TCR beta CDR3 regions came from RNA transcripts. First-round RT-PCR targeting the TCR CDR3 was performed with the HTBI primer set. Each CDR3 protein gets one entry after TCRdb re-called the multiplex PCR reads with MiXCR. The table includes some 720,000 distinct CDR3 sequences, about a sixth detected once. The sample comprised blood. The receptors stem from a man aged 18 to 30 with Graves' hyperthyroidism.

About this clonotype itself: One end of the junction fails to match germline, which may point to a read error. The chain has TRBV11-3 and TRBJ1-1, with unresolved D. The CDR3 is 15 amino acids. The germline V gene has CDR1 SGHNT and CDR2 YENEEA. The CDR3 loop is CASSVEPGQQTEAFF. In nucleotides, the CDR3 is TGTGCCAGCAGCGTAGAGCCGGGCCAGCAAACTGAAGCTTTCTTT.

The chain joins TRBV29-1 to TRBJ1-2; TRBD1 is a possible D gene (5 bases). The V end was cut by 0 bases, the J end by 5 bases, with 16 bases between. CDR3 length equals 15 residues. CDR1 is SQVTM, CDR2 ANQGSEA, per germline. The CDR3 is CSVEEGGTVKYGYTF. DNA for the CDR3: TGCAGCGTTGAAGAAGGAGGGACGGTCAAGTATGGCTACACCTTC.

This clonotype was seen many times. The chain recombines TRBV28 with TRBJ2-2; 7 nucleotides align to TRBD2. Germline V gene lookup returns CDR1 MDHEN and CDR2 SYDVKM. The CDR3 has 15 residues. Trimming removed 7 bases from V and 4 bases from J; junction bases left unmatched: 9. The CDR3 DNA sequence: TGTGCCAGCATCCCGGCCGGCGGGGGCACCGGGGAGCTGTTTTTT. Its translation is CASIPAGGGTGELFF.

This clonotype appeared a few times. V usage is TRBV2 and J usage is TRBJ1-3; 8 bases are a match to TRBD1. V lost 6 bases and J lost 2; bases outside the gene matches: 6. Germline V CDR1 and CDR2: SNHLY, FYNNEI. This CDR3 has 15 residues. Here the CDR3 DNA reads TGTGCCAGCAGGCCCTCGACAGGGGCTGGAAACACCATATATTTT. Its translation is CASRPSTGAGNTIYF.

This clonotype was counted a few times. The chain is built from TRBV28 and TRBJ2-2; 7 bases agree with TRBD2. Germline CDR1 and CDR2: MDHEN and SYDVKM. The CDR3 is 18 residues long. The junction had 14 bases not matched to a gene; V was cut back by 2 bases and J by 5 bases. CDR3 region: CASSLGSSGPVGTGELFF. The CDR3 coding sequence is TGTGCCAGCAGTTTAGGGTCTAGCGGACCCGTAGGGACCGGGGAGCTGTTTTTT.

In its sample, this clonotype was seen many times. The chain has TRBV20-1 and TRBJ2-7; 11 positions match TRBD1. This CDR3 spans 15 amino acids. V was pared by 2 bases and J by 5 bases, with 8 bases of the junction left unmatched. CDR1 and CDR2 (germline): DFQATT, SNEGSKA (reference sequence). The CDR3 loop is CSARTPDRGLNEQYF. CDR3 coding DNA: TGCAGTGCTAGAACCCCGGACAGGGGGCTCAACGAGCAGTACTTC.

This clonotype has a count of ten or more. The chain has TRBV7-8 and TRBJ2-7; the D gene is possibly TRBD2 (6 bases). CDR1 is SGHVS and CDR2 is FQNEAQ in the germline V gene. The ends were cut back, 3 bases at V and 2 bases at J, with 17 bases in the middle. The CDR3 loop spans 16 amino acids. The DNA for the CDR3 is TGTGCCAGCAGCTTGGGTCTGGCGGGAAGAGCCTACGAGCAGTACTTC. This gives the protein CASSLGLAGRAYEQYF.

The V and J genes are TRBV2 and TRBJ1-1, with 7 bases fitting TRBD1. This CDR3 spans 15 amino acids. After removal of 1 base from V and 3 bases from J, the junction contained 5 bases not matched to a gene. CDR1 is SNHLY, CDR2 FYNNEI, per germline. The CDR3 spells CASSEETGKYTEAFF. The CDR3 bases are TGTGCCAGCAGTGAAGAGACAGGGAAGTACACTGAAGCTTTCTTT.

The chain carries TRBV10-3 and TRBJ2-4, with D perhaps matching TRBD1 (6 bases). The CDR3 extends over 13 amino acids. Germline V gene sequence: CDR1 ENHRY, CDR2 SYGVKD. V was pared by 9 bases and J by 9 bases, with 18 bases between. This CDR3 reads CAIQGSGLGIQYF. CDR3 nucleotides: TGTGCCATTCAGGGGTCGGGATTAGGCATTCAGTACTTC.

This clonotype was seen repeatedly, ten times or more. The chain carries TRBV20-1 and TRBJ2-4, with 11 bases aligning to TRBD2. This CDR3 has 14 residues. J was trimmed by 8 bases and V by 3 bases; bases with no gene match: 6. Germline V gene lookup returns CDR1 DFQATT and CDR2 SNEGSKA (reference sequence). The DNA for the CDR3 is TGCAGTGCTAGGGTAGCGGGGGGGGTAGACATTCAGTACTTC. Its protein is CSARVAGGVDIQYF.

In this sample, this clonotype turned up many times. CDR3 DNA: TGTGCCACCAGCAGTCTTGGGACTAGCGGAATATACGAGCAGTACTTC. It translates to CATSSLGTSGIYEQYF. V gene TRBV15 combines with J gene TRBJ2-7; 11 positions agree with TRBD2. The junction had 8 bases not matched to a gene; V was cut back by 3 bases and J by 4 bases. CDR1 and CDR2 from the germline V gene are LNHNV and YYDKDF (reference sequence). CDR3 length equals 16 residues. Based on the CDR3 plus reference TRBV15 and TRBJ2-7, the full variable domain is DAMVIQNPRYQVTQFGKPVTLSCSQTLNHNVMYWYQQKSSQAPKLLFHYYDKDFNNEADTPDNFQSRRPNTSFCFLDIRSPGLGDTAMYLCATSSLGTSGIYEQYFGPGTRLTVT.

The DNA of the CDR3 is TGTGCCAGCAGCCCCGGGACTAGCGGGATTTACACCGGGGAGCTGTTTTTT. Translated: CASSPGTSGIYTGELFF. The chain joins TRBV7-6 to TRBJ2-2, with 13 bases aligning to TRBD2. Losses at the gene ends were 5 bases for V and 3 bases for J; bases not matched to a gene: 6. Germline loops: CDR1 SGHVS, CDR2 FNYEAQ. The CDR3 is 17 residues long.

The chain couples TRBV4-3 to TRBJ2-5, with D unclear. Germline CDR1 is LGHNA and CDR2 is YSLEER. The CDR3 consists of 15 residues. Trimming took 0 bases from V and 1 from J, leaving 9 bases between them. The CDR3 DNA sequence: TGCGCCAGCAGCCAAGATACGCGGACCCAAGAGACCCAGTACTTC. This encodes CASSQDTRTQETQYF.

In this sample, this clonotype turned up many times. The chain couples TRBV6-1 to TRBJ2-2; TRBD1 might be the D (5 bases). The germline V and J ends were trimmed by 9 bases and 1 base, with 12 bases remaining between them. The CDR3 loop spans 14 amino acids. Germline lookup yields CDR1 MNHNS and CDR2 SASEGT. In DNA, the CDR3 is TGTGCCAGTAGATCTCAGGGGAACACCGGGGAGCTGTTTTTT. Translated: CASRSQGNTGELFF.

V and J are TRBV4-2 and TRBJ1-4, with no clear D. Trimming took 2 bases from V and 0 from J, leaving 16 bases between them. The CDR3 loop spans 18 amino acids. Germline V CDR1 and CDR2: LGHNA, YNFKEQ. The CDR3 region is CASSQKRAYGATNEKLFF. In nucleotides, the CDR3 is TGTGCCAGCAGCCAAAAAAGGGCCTATGGGGCAACTAATGAAAAACTGTTTTTT.

Ten or more counts support this clonotype. The chain combines TRBV2 with TRBJ2-3, with TRBD2 matching over 14 bases. Germline V gene data show CDR1 as SNHLY and CDR2 as FYNNEI. The CDR3 runs to 17 residues. The V gene end was trimmed by 5 bases and the J gene end by 3 bases; junction bases not matched to a gene: 7. This chain's CDR3 is CASSQTSGRAFTDTQYF. Written as DNA, the CDR3 is TGTGCCAGCAGTCAGACTAGCGGGAGGGCTTTTACAGATACGCAGTATTTT.

This clonotype was counted only a few times. The rearrangement joins TRBV27 to TRBJ2-7; 13 positions agree with TRBD2. This CDR3 has 18 amino acids. With V trimmed by 6 bases and J by 2 bases, 13 bases remained unmatched. In germline, CDR1 is MNHEY, CDR2 SMNVEV (reference sequence). CDR3 loop: CASRIYGTSGMGTYEQYF. CDR3 DNA: TGTGCCAGCAGAATATACGGGACTAGCGGGATGGGGACCTACGAGCAGTACTTC.

This rearrangement joins TRBV11-2 to TRBJ1-4, with a weak D call TRBD1 (5 bases). This CDR3 spans 18 amino acids. V was clipped by 3 bases and J by 1 base, with 18 bases between them. The germline V gene has CDR1 SGHAT and CDR2 FQNNGV. The CDR3: CASSFLRTLSITNEKLFF. The CDR3 nucleotides are TGTGCCAGCAGCTTCCTGCGGACACTCTCGATAACTAATGAAAAACTGTTTTTT.

The chain carries TRBV24-1 and TRBJ1-2; D ambiguous. The CDR3 is made up of 12 amino acids. V gave up 6 bases and J gave up 4 bases, with 8 bases separating them. The germline gives CDR1 KGHDR, CDR2 SFDVKD. The CDR3 nucleotides are TGTGCCACCAGTACGGGATCCTATGGCTACACCTTC. Its protein is CATSTGSYGYTF.

This chain links TRBV29-1 with TRBJ2-3, with D perhaps matching TRBD1 (5 bases). With 3 bases removed from V and 2 bases from J, the gap between germline ends came to 15 bases. Germline V gene data show CDR1 as SQVTM and CDR2 as ANQGSEA. The CDR3 is made up of 15 amino acids. The CDR3 sequence is CSVDLRQGPTDTQYF. The CDR3 DNA reads as TGCAGCGTTGATCTTCGTCAGGGCCCCACAGATACGCAGTATTTT.

This clonotype occurred many times. V is TRBV20-1 and J is TRBJ2-1, with D tentatively TRBD1 or TRBD2 (5 bases each). Germline V CDR1 and CDR2: DFQATT, SNEGSKA (reference sequence). This CDR3 region has 15 residues. V lost 0 bases, J lost 6 bases, and 15 bases lay in between. In nucleotides, the CDR3 is TGCAGTGCTAGAGATCCCAGGGAGCTTGGCAATGAGCAGTTCTTC. It encodes CSARDPRELGNEQFF.

This clonotype has more than one count but fewer than ten. This chain joins TRBV28 and TRBJ2-2, with a tentative D call TRBD1 (6 bases). CDR1 is MDHEN, CDR2 SYDVKM, per germline. The CDR3 has 16 residues. Deletions cut 5 bases from V and 0 bases from J, with 13 bases between. Here the CDR3 reads CASSKDRTTNTGELFF. CDR3 sequence (DNA): TGTGCCAGCAGTAAGGACAGAACAACGAACACCGGGGAGCTGTTTTTT. The variable domain in full, with the rest retrieved from reference TRBV28 and TRBJ2-2, is DVKVTQSSRYLVKRTGEKVFLECVQDMDHENMFWYRQDPGLGLRLIYFSYDVKMKEKGDIPEGYSVSREKKERFSLILESASTNQTSMYLCASSKDRTTNTGELFFGEGSRLTVL.

CDR3 loop: CASSSGVFGTGELFF. CDR3 in DNA: TGTGCCAGCAGCTCTGGGGTCTTCGGAACCGGGGAGCTGTTTTTT. The chain carries TRBV11-3 and TRBJ2-2, with D hard to call. Looked up from germline, CDR1 is SGHNT and CDR2 is YENEEA. The V and J ends lost 4 bases and 5 bases respectively, with 14 bases between them. The CDR3 is 15 residues long. The whole variable domain, remainder taken from reference TRBV11-3 and TRBJ2-2, is EAGVVQSPRYKIIEKKQPVAFWCNPISGHNTLYWYLQNLGQGPELLIRYENEEAVDDSQLPKDRFSAERLKGVDSTLKIQPAELGDSAVYLCASSSGVFGTGELFFGEGSRLTVL.